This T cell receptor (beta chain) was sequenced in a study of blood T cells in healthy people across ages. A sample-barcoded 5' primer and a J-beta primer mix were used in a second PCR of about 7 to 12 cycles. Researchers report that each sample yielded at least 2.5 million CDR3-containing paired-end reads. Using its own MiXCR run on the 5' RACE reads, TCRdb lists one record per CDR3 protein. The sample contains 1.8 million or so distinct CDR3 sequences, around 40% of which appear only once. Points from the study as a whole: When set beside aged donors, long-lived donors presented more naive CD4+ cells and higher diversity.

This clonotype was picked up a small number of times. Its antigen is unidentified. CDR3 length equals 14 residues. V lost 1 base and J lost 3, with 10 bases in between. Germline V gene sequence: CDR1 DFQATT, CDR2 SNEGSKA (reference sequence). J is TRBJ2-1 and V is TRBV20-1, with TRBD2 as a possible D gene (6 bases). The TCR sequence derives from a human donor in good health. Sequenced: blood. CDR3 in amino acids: CSARVSGVYNEQFF. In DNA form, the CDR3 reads TGCAGTGCTAGAGTTAGCGGCGTCTACAATGAGCAGTTCTTC.